This TCR beta chain was documented in a study of T cells in localized non-small cell lung cancer. The germline gives CDR1 SGHTA, CDR2 FQGNSA. V lost 5 bases to trimming and J lost 5 bases, with 10 bases between them. This CDR3 has 12 amino acids. Overall study findings and caveats: In uninvolved adjacent lung, T cell clonality reached its highest value, exceeding tumor.

A note on this clone: Its antigen is not identified.

Sequenced by immunoSEQ multiplex PCR; TCRdb stores in-frame clones only, minus some. The repertoire holds tens of thousands of clones, with 92% as singletons. V usage is TRBV7-2 and J usage is TRBJ2-7; D is undetermined. This receptor was taken from a female donor of 60 years or more with stage I lung adenocarcinoma. The sample was peripheral blood, taken before any cancer treatment. This CDR3 is CASSATKNEQYF. CDR3 DNA: TGTGCCAGCAGCGCCACTAAGAACGAGCAGTACTTC.